The 30 T cell receptor beta chains below come from one sample, sequenced in a study of beta chain features in type 1 diabetes. General study points: Within each of all four CD4+ subsets, Type 1 diabetes patients had TCRB CDR3s that were moderately but significantly shorter.

Isolated RNA was reverse transcribed in full, so expressed TCRB transcripts were sequenced. The assay was immunoSEQ multiplex PCR, and TCRdb's table has in-frame clones only and misses some. The sample consists of 25,000 to 35,000 clones, almost 65% of them appearing once. These TCRs' antigens remain unknown. The sequencing input was Tregs from blood. Every receptor here comes from a woman aged 30 to 39 with type 1 diabetes.

This sequence joins TRBV28 and TRBJ1-1, with D possibly matching TRBD1 (6 bases). Germline V gene lookup returns CDR1 MDHEN and CDR2 SYDVKM. V lost 5 bases to trimming and J lost 1 base, with 14 bases between them. The CDR3 has 15 amino acids. CDR3 sequence (DNA): TGTGCCAGCAGTACATCCTCACAGGGGAACACTGAAGCTTTCTTT. Translating it yields CASSTSSQGNTEAFF.

CDR3 DNA: TGTGCCAGCAGTAAACGGACAGGAAGCACAGATACGCAGTATTTT. Amino acid sequence: CASSKRTGSTDTQYF. This chain links TRBV6-1 with TRBJ2-3; 7 bases are shared with TRBD1. This CDR3 is built from 15 residues. Trimming at V came to 5 bases and at J to 0 bases, leaving 5 bases not matched to a gene. Germline CDR1 is MNHNS and CDR2 is SASEGT.

This chain joins TRBV7-8 and TRBJ2-5, with D uncertain. Germline lookup yields CDR1 SGHVS and CDR2 FQNEAQ. The CDR3 runs to 12 residues. V shed 5 bases and J shed 1 base, with 5 bases lying between them. In DNA, the CDR3 is TGTGCCAGCAGCGCTATCCAAGAGACCCAGTACTTC. Its translation: CASSAIQETQYF.

This rearrangement joins TRBV10-2 to TRBJ2-7; D gene ambiguous. Germline loops: CDR1 WSHSY, CDR2 SAAADI. CDR3 length: 15 amino acids. V was trimmed by 6 bases and J by 0 bases, leaving 15 bases between them. The CDR3 coding sequence is TGCGCCAGCAGGGTAGAGCGCGGAAGCTCCTACGAGCAGTACTTC. As protein: CASRVERGSSYEQYF.

This sequence joins TRBV27 and TRBJ1-1, with TRBD1 as a possible D gene (6 bases). The CDR3 is 14 residues long. V dropped 10 bases and J dropped 4 bases, with 19 bases sitting between them. Germline-derived CDR1 and CDR2 are MNHEY and SMNVEV (reference sequence). In DNA form, the CDR3 reads TGTGCCACCAGAGGGGGGGCATGGGGCACTGAAGCTTTCTTT. It yields the protein CATRGGAWGTEAFF.

The genes are TRBV5-4 and TRBJ2-1, with 7 bases fitting TRBD2. Trimming at V came to 4 bases and at J to 7 bases, leaving 11 bases not matched to a gene. The CDR3 is 15 amino acids. Germline V lookup: CDR1 SGHNT, CDR2 YYREEE (reference sequence). The CDR3 reads CASSLWGRAGNEQFF. The CDR3 coding sequence is TGTGCCAGCAGCCTGTGGGGGAGGGCCGGGAATGAGCAGTTCTTC.

This clone occurred once. The J gene is TRBJ1-1, the V gene TRBV2; D unresolved. CDR1 and CDR2 (germline): SNHLY, FYNNEI. This CDR3 spans 13 amino acids. V lost 3 bases, J lost 2 bases, and 7 bases lay in between. The CDR3: CASSDRLNTEAFF. The CDR3 DNA reads TGTGCCAGCAGTGACCGGTTAAACACTGAAGCTTTCTTT.

This chain joins TRBV28 and TRBJ2-1; D not certain. The CDR3 consists of 14 residues. The V gene lost 3 bases and the J gene lost 7 bases, with 13 bases spanning the gap. Germline loops: CDR1 MDHEN, CDR2 SYDVKM. CDR3 nucleotides: TGTGCCAGCAGTTTCCTCTCCAGGTTGAATGAGCAGTTCTTC. It yields the protein CASSFLSRLNEQFF.

This clone was counted a few times. The rearrangement uses TRBV27 and TRBJ2-3, with D maybe TRBD2 (5 bases). CDR3 size: 16 residues. Germline CDR1 and CDR2: MNHEY and SMNVEV (reference sequence). V was trimmed by 5 bases and J by 5 bases, leaving 20 bases between them. CDR3 sequence: CASSQYPSTVGDTQYF. CDR3 nucleotides: TGTGCCAGCAGTCAATACCCTAGCACGGTAGGAGATACGCAGTATTTT.

The count of this clone is one. The V call is TRBV7-8, the J call TRBJ2-7; perhaps TRBD1 as D (9 bases). Germline CDR1 is SGHVS and CDR2 is FQNEAQ. The CDR3 spans 16 residues. The V gene lost 4 bases and the J gene lost 3 bases, with 19 bases spanning the gap. CDR3 coding DNA: TGTGCCAGCAGCTCGGGGGGGACAGGGCCTCGCTACGAGCAGTACTTC. Protein sequence: CASSSGGTGPRYEQYF. The variable domain in full, completed from reference TRBV7-8 and TRBJ2-7, reads GAGVSQSPRYKVAKRGQDVALRCDPISGHVSLFWYQQALGQGPEFLTYFQNEAQLDKSGLPSDRFFAERPEGSVSTLKIQRTQQEDSAVYLCASSSGGTGPRYEQYFGPGTRLTVT.

A single count supports this clone. The rearrangement joins TRBV28 to TRBJ2-7; 13 nucleotides align to TRBD2. The CDR3 spans 17 residues. V was pared by 3 bases and J by 5 bases, with 10 bases of the junction left unmatched. Germline V CDR1 and CDR2: MDHEN, SYDVKM. CDR3 residues: CASSLGLAGWSRNEQYF. Here the CDR3 DNA reads TGTGCCAGCAGTTTGGGACTAGCGGGATGGTCTAGGAACGAGCAGTACTTC.

This clone was seen only a few times. V usage is TRBV30 and J usage is TRBJ2-7; D gene unclear. The ends were cut back, 5 bases at V and 3 bases at J, with 8 bases in the middle. CDR3 length equals 11 residues. Germline V gene sequence: CDR1 GTSNPN, CDR2 SVGIG (reference sequence). CDR3 bases: TGTGCCTGGTCTTCCAGCTACGAGCAGTACTTC. Residues: CAWSSSYEQYF.

The table lists this clone with a count of one. This chain connects TRBV9 to TRBJ1-6; D is possibly TRBD1 (6 bases). Germline-derived CDR1 and CDR2 are SGDLS and YYNGEE. Between the trimmed V and J ends, which lost 1 base and 11 bases, there was a span of 10 bases. The CDR3 covers 13 residues. The CDR3 DNA follows: TGTGCCAGCAGCGTACAACAGGGTACACCCCTCCACTTT. Protein sequence: CASSVQQGTPLHF.

A single count supports this clone. The chain recombines TRBV2 with TRBJ2-3; 9 positions agree with TRBD1. This CDR3 is 14 amino acids long. Germline lookup yields CDR1 SNHLY and CDR2 FYNNEI. V lost 6 bases to trimming and J lost 6 bases; unmatched junction nucleotides: 7. The chain's CDR3 is CASREQGASDTQYF. CDR3 coding DNA: TGTGCCAGCAGGGAACAGGGGGCGAGTGATACGCAGTATTTT.

The chain combines TRBV5-1 with TRBJ1-1, with D hard to call. This CDR3 contains 14 residues. Trimming took off 1 base at V and 1 base at J, with 8 bases between the two ends. CDR1 and CDR2 from the germline V gene are SGHRS and YFSETQ. This chain's CDR3 is CASSLRSTNTEAFF. The DNA for the CDR3 is TGCGCCAGCAGCTTGAGGAGCACGAACACTGAAGCTTTCTTT.

This chain joins TRBV4-1 and TRBJ1-1, with D possibly matching TRBD1 (6 bases). Trimming left V 4 bases short and J 4 bases short, with 10 bases between. CDR1 and CDR2 from the germline V gene are MGHRA and YSYEKL. The CDR3 has 13 amino acids. The CDR3: CASSPHRVTEAFF. The CDR3 region has the DNA TGCGCCAGCAGCCCCCACAGGGTCACTGAAGCTTTCTTT.

The rearrangement joins TRBV6-5 to TRBJ2-5; 7 bases are a match to TRBD1. The CDR3 runs 14 residues. The germline V gene has CDR1 MNHEY and CDR2 SVGAGI. Unmatched junction bases numbered 5, after V lost 5 bases and J lost 2 bases. CDR3 in amino acids: CASSPRTGQETQYF. CDR3 DNA sequence: TGTGCCAGCAGTCCTCGGACAGGTCAAGAGACCCAGTACTTC.

This rearrangement joins TRBV29-1 to TRBJ2-3; TRBD1 might be the D (6 bases). The CDR3 totals 14 residues. In germline, CDR1 is SQVTM, CDR2 ANQGSEA. V was trimmed by 6 bases and J by 2 bases, leaving 15 bases between them. The CDR3 DNA reads as TGCAGCGTCCCCCACAGGGTGATCACAGATACGCAGTATTTT. It translates to CSVPHRVITDTQYF.

This chain uses TRBV19 with TRBJ1-1; TRBD1 matches 9 bases. The CDR3 is 15 residues long. CDR1 LNHDA and CDR2 SQIVND come from the germline V gene (reference sequence). The V and J ends lost 7 bases and 5 bases, in that order; junction bases with no gene match: 11. The CDR3 sequence is CASTLRTGVRTEAFF. The DNA of the CDR3 is TGTGCCAGTACCCTCCGGACAGGGGTACGTACTGAAGCTTTCTTT.

This clone was recorded a few times. The rearrangement joins TRBV28 to TRBJ1-1; TRBD1 aligns across 9 bases. The CDR3 length is 12 residues. V was pared by 6 bases and J by 8 bases, with 4 bases of the junction left unmatched. CDR1 and CDR2 (germline): MDHEN, SYDVKM. CDR3 amino acids: CASRQGALEAFF. DNA of the CDR3: TGTGCCAGCAGACAGGGGGCCCTGGAAGCTTTCTTT.

J is TRBJ2-1 and V is TRBV10-1; TRBD2 agrees at 8 bases. The CDR3 runs to 15 residues. Looked up from germline, CDR1 is WNHNN and CDR2 is SYGVQD (reference sequence). V was pared by 5 bases and J by 5 bases, with 8 bases of the junction left unmatched. The CDR3 coding sequence is TGCGCCAGCAGTAAGAGCGGGAGAGCCAACAATGAGCAGTTCTTC. Residues: CASSKSGRANNEQFF.

This clone appeared a few times. V usage is TRBV19 and J usage is TRBJ2-1, with 14 bases that match TRBD2. The junction had 8 bases not matched to a gene; V was cut back by 3 bases and J by 10 bases. Germline CDR1 reads LNHDA; CDR2 reads SQIVND (reference sequence). The CDR3 extends over 16 amino acids. In DNA, the CDR3 is TGTGCCAGTAGTATTTTAATTGGGACTAGCGGGGGCGAGCAGTTCTTC. This gives the protein CASSILIGTSGGEQFF.

This chain uses TRBV6-1 with TRBJ2-1, with TRBD2 identical over 11 bases. This CDR3 is built from 15 residues. The V and J ends lost 2 bases and 7 bases, in that order; junction bases with no gene match: 4. Germline CDR1 is MNHNS and CDR2 is SASEGT. For the CDR3, the DNA is TGTGCCAGCAGTGAAAATCCTAGCGGGAGGAATGAGCAGTTCTTC. Protein product: CASSENPSGRNEQFF.

The sample holds a few counts of this clone. The gene calls are TRBV19 and TRBJ2-4, with a possible D match to TRBD1 (6 bases). Germline V gene data show CDR1 as LNHDA and CDR2 as SQIVND (reference sequence). The CDR3 has 16 amino acids. V lost 5 bases and J lost 3, with 17 bases in between. The chain's CDR3 is CASSHLSGVVKNIQYF. CDR3 nucleotide sequence: TGTGCCAGTAGTCATCTATCAGGGGTAGTCAAAAACATTCAGTACTTC.

The V gene is TRBV28, the J gene TRBJ1-2; no clear D gene. V shed 8 bases and J shed 5 bases, with 15 bases lying between them. This CDR3 is 13 amino acids long. In germline, CDR1 is MDHEN, CDR2 SYDVKM. In nucleotides, the CDR3 is TGTGCCAGCGCTCCTACTCTCGGTTATGGCTACACCTTC. Amino acids: CASAPTLGYGYTF.

This chain connects TRBV14 to TRBJ2-7; TRBD2 matches at 10 bases. The CDR3 is 19 residues long. Germline trimming cut 1 base from V and 1 base from J; bases unmatched to any gene: 13. Germline V gene data show CDR1 as SGHDN and CDR2 as FVKESK. This chain's CDR3 is CASSQVRSSSGSWSYEQYF. The CDR3 nucleotides are TGTGCCAGCAGCCAAGTTAGGTCATCTAGCGGGAGTTGGTCCTACGAGCAGTACTTC.

The chain joins TRBV19 to TRBJ2-3, with D perhaps TRBD1 (7 bases). V was clipped by 6 bases and J by 8 bases, with 15 bases between them. Germline CDR1 LNHDA, CDR2 SQIVND (reference sequence). The CDR3 totals 13 residues. The CDR3 sequence is CASSPIQGGTQYF. The DNA for the CDR3 is TGTGCCAGTAGCCCTATTCAGGGGGGTACGCAGTATTTT. Based on the CDR3 plus reference TRBV19 and TRBJ2-3, the full variable domain is DGGITQSPKYLFRKEGQNVTLSCEQNLNHDAMYWYRQDPGQGLRLIYYSQIVNDFQKGDIAEGYSVSREKKESFPLTVTSAQKNPTAFYLCASSPIQGGTQYFGPGTRLTVL.

The chain employs TRBV6-5 and TRBJ2-1, with D perhaps TRBD2 (5 bases). Trimming took 0 bases from V and 8 from J, leaving 11 bases between them. CDR1 MNHEY and CDR2 SVGAGI come from the germline V gene. The CDR3 extends over 14 amino acids. Written as DNA, the CDR3 is TGTGCCAGCAGTTACTCCTGGGAGCGGTATGAGCAGTTCTTC. Residues: CASSYSWERYEQFF.

This CDR3 is CSVVLAGYVDTQYF. The CDR3 coding sequence is TGCAGCGTTGTACTAGCGGGATACGTAGATACGCAGTATTTT. This chain links TRBV29-1 with TRBJ2-3; 10 nucleotides align to TRBD2. With 4 bases clipped from V and 5 bases from J, the junction kept 6 bases outside the gene matches. This CDR3 region has 14 residues. The V gene's germline CDR1 is SQVTM and CDR2 ANQGSEA.

The table lists this clone with a few counts. In nucleotides, the CDR3 is TGTGCCTGGAACGCCGGGACTAGCGGACTTGGTACGCAGTATTTT. The encoded protein is CAWNAGTSGLGTQYF. The chain uses TRBV30 and TRBJ2-3; 11 bases line up with TRBD2. Germline CDR1 GTSNPN, CDR2 SVGIG (reference sequence). V lost 4 bases and J lost 8; bases outside the gene matches: 11. The CDR3 is made up of 15 amino acids.